This record looks at one T cell receptor beta chain sequence and its context. One end of the junction is discordant with germline, which a read error may explain. The repertoire was sequenced with immunoSEQ multiplex PCR; TCRdb's copy has only in-frame clones and lacks some. The repertoire holds 100,000 to 150,000 clones, with 85% to 95% as singletons. The record originates from a study of OX40 agonist ivuxolimab in advanced cancers. Germline assignment: CDR1 MDHEN and CDR2 SYDVKM. This CDR3 has 12 amino acids. This receptor was obtained from an adult with an advanced solid tumor such as melanoma, head and neck, liver or kidney cancer. The chain is built from TRBV28 and TRBJ1-5; 8 bases fit TRBD1. This specimen consisted of CD4+ or CD8+ T cells sorted from blood, obtained in a trial of the OX40 agonist ivuxolimab. CDR3 sequence: CASTRGGRGPYF. CDR3 nucleotide sequence: TGTGCCAGCACCAGAGGGGGCAGGGGGCCCTATTTT.